The 21 T cell receptor beta chains below all came from one sample that was sequenced in a study of blood T cell repertoires in COVID-19. TCRdb keeps only in-frame clones here, not all; method: immunoSEQ multiplex PCR. Of some 330,000 clones listed, around 86% are singletons. The sequenced sample consisted of PBMCs or T cells enriched from blood (not recorded which). The receptors stem from a woman aged 45-65 years who had recovered from COVID-19.

V and J are TRBV6-5 and TRBJ1-5; weak D call: TRBD1 (6 bases). V shed 6 bases and J shed 7 bases, with 13 bases lying between them. The germline gives CDR1 MNHEY, CDR2 SVGAGI. This CDR3 has 13 residues. CDR3 in amino acids: CASRERTAQPQHF. Written as DNA, the CDR3 is TGTGCCAGCAGGGAGCGGACAGCCCAGCCCCAGCATTTT.

This sequence joins TRBV7-7 and TRBJ2-5; possible D gene TRBD2, 6 bases. Germline CDR1 and CDR2: SSHAT and FNYEAQ (reference sequence). This CDR3 comprises 16 residues. V was clipped by 2 bases and J by 5 bases, with 18 bases between them. CDR3 nucleotide sequence: TGTGCCAGCAGCTTATCCGGGGGATTATCTGGGGAGACCCAGTACTTC. This sequence encodes CASSLSGGLSGETQYF.

The rearrangement uses TRBV19 and TRBJ2-7; 7 nucleotides align to TRBD2. The length of the CDR3 is 16 residues. Germline V gene data show CDR1 as LNHDA and CDR2 as SQIVND (reference sequence). The V gene end was trimmed by 2 bases and the J gene end by 0 bases; junction bases not matched to a gene: 7. In DNA form, the CDR3 reads TGTGCCAGTAGTATATCGGGGGGAGCGGGCTCCTACGAGCAGTACTTC. It codes for CASSISGGAGSYEQYF.

V is TRBV7-9 and J is TRBJ2-7; 13 nucleotides line up with TRBD2. The CDR3 length is 19 residues. Per germline, CDR1 SEHNR and CDR2 FQNEAQ (reference sequence). J gave up 3 bases and V 1 base, and 12 bases lay outside the gene matches. The DNA for the CDR3 is TGTGCCAGCAGCTTAGGGCGGGGACTAGCGGGGAACTGGAGCTACGAGCAGTACTTC. This translates into CASSLGRGLAGNWSYEQYF. Variable domain in full (rest from reference TRBV7-9 and TRBJ2-7): DTGVSQNPRHKITKRGQNVTFRCDPISEHNRLYWYRQTLGQGPEFLTYFQNEAQLEKSRLLSDRFSAERPKGSFSTLEIQRTEQGDSAMYLCASSLGRGLAGNWSYEQYFGPGTRLTVT.

This clone has only a few counts. The J gene is TRBJ2-7, the V gene TRBV5-1; TRBD2 matches 9 bases. With V trimmed by 2 bases and J by 0 bases, 0 bases remained unmatched. The V gene's germline CDR1 is SGHRS and CDR2 YFSETQ. CDR3 length equals 14 residues. The CDR3 spells CASSFSGSSYEQYF. The CDR3 DNA sequence: TGCGCCAGCAGCTTTAGCGGGAGCTCCTACGAGCAGTACTTC.

The chain combines TRBV6-1 with TRBJ1-5; tentatively, D is TRBD1 (6 bases). CDR1 is MNHNS, CDR2 SASEGT, per germline. Trimming removed 4 bases from V and 6 bases from J, with 19 bases in between. The CDR3 spans 16 residues. The CDR3 loop reads CASSATRGGALQPQHF. The CDR3 DNA sequence: TGTGCCAGCAGTGCAACCCGGGGGGGGGCCCTTCAGCCCCAGCATTTT.

This sequence joins TRBV10-3 and TRBJ1-2; 8 bases map to TRBD1. This CDR3 is built from 17 residues. Germline CDR1 ENHRY, CDR2 SYGVKD. J gave up 2 bases and V 3 bases, and 11 bases lay outside the gene matches. CDR3 nucleotides: TGTGCCATCAGTGATCCGACCCCAGGGGGCGTCAACTATGGCTACACCTTC. Its translation is CAISDPTPGGVNYGYTF.

This clone appeared once. The chain joins TRBV5-6 to TRBJ2-4; D is uncertain. Trimming took 2 bases from V and 1 from J, leaving 7 bases between them. This CDR3 contains 14 residues. CDR1 is SGHDT, CDR2 YYEEEE, per germline. This chain's CDR3 is CASSFDAAKNIQYF. The CDR3 bases are TGTGCCAGCAGCTTCGATGCGGCCAAAAACATTCAGTACTTC.

This clone is a singleton in its sample. The rearrangement joins TRBV11-1 to TRBJ2-5; maybe TRBD1 (6 bases). Germline V gene data show CDR1 as SGHAT and CDR2 as FQDESV (reference sequence). The length of the CDR3 is 14 residues. V lost 5 bases to trimming and J lost 5 bases, with 15 bases between them. CDR3 DNA sequence: TGTGCCAGCAGCCCACCGGGACATAAGGAGACCCAGTACTTC. The encoded protein is CASSPPGHKETQYF.

The rearrangement joins TRBV6-5 to TRBJ2-7; tentatively, D is TRBD1 (6 bases). The germline V and J ends were trimmed by 2 bases and 0 bases, with 8 bases remaining between them. CDR1 and CDR2 (germline): MNHEY, SVGAGI. The CDR3 sequence is 14 residues long. The CDR3 region is CASSYGGGSYEQYF. CDR3 nucleotides: TGTGCCAGCAGTTACGGGGGCGGCTCCTACGAGCAGTACTTC.

This rearrangement joins TRBV6-5 to TRBJ2-5; D not resolved. V was shortened by 6 bases and J by 4 bases, with 9 bases between the two germline ends. The CDR3 loop spans 12 amino acids. The germline V gene encodes CDR1 MNHEY and CDR2 SVGAGI. The chain's CDR3 is CASSDRGETQYF. CDR3 sequence (DNA): TGTGCCAGCAGCGACCGCGGAGAGACCCAGTACTTC.

The chain recombines TRBV30 with TRBJ1-1; maybe TRBD1 (6 bases). Deletions cut 5 bases from V and 0 bases from J, with 7 bases between. The CDR3 is made up of 12 amino acids. Germline CDR1 reads GTSNPN; CDR2 reads SVGIG (reference sequence). CDR3 residues: CAWGQMNTEAFF. The CDR3 DNA sequence: TGTGCCTGGGGACAGATGAACACTGAAGCTTTCTTT.

The gene calls are TRBV11-2 and TRBJ2-7; 8 bases match TRBD2. Germline V gene data show CDR1 as SGHAT and CDR2 as FQNNGV. This CDR3 has 17 residues. With 1 base clipped from V and 1 base from J, the junction kept 9 bases outside the gene matches. The CDR3 region has the DNA TGTGCCAGCAGCTTAGTTGGGGCTAGCGGGTTATCCTACGAGCAGTACTTC. It codes for CASSLVGASGLSYEQYF. The full variable domain, rest sourced from reference TRBV11-2 and TRBJ2-7, is EAGVAQSPRYKIIEKRQSVAFWCNPISGHATLYWYQQILGQGPKLLIQFQNNGVVDDSQLPKDRFSAERLKGVDSTLKIQPAKLEDSAVYLCASSLVGASGLSYEQYFGPGTRLTVT.

This sequence joins TRBV11-2 and TRBJ2-1; the D gene is possibly TRBD2 (5 bases). This CDR3 is built from 16 residues. Germline V gene sequence: CDR1 SGHAT, CDR2 FQNNGV. The ends were cut back, 2 bases at V and 0 bases at J, with 11 bases in the middle. CDR3 sequence: CASSLRSDYSYNEQFF. The CDR3 DNA reads as TGTGCCAGCAGCTTACGTAGCGACTACTCCTACAATGAGCAGTTCTTC.

The chain recombines TRBV18 with TRBJ1-1; the D is unclear. CDR3 length: 18 residues. The germline V gene encodes CDR1 KGHSH and CDR2 LQKENI. V shed 3 bases and J shed 4 bases, with 24 bases lying between them. The CDR3 sequence is CASSPVWPTAAPGTEAFF. The CDR3 bases are TGTGCCAGCTCACCTGTTTGGCCCACTGCTGCTCCGGGCACTGAAGCTTTCTTT.

V gene TRBV10-3 combines with J gene TRBJ1-1, with 10 bases aligning to TRBD1. Germline CDR1 reads ENHRY; CDR2 reads SYGVKD. This CDR3 spans 14 amino acids. V dropped 6 bases and J dropped 1; count of bases not matched to a gene: 2. The CDR3 loop is CAISGTGANTEAFF. The CDR3 nucleotides read TGTGCCATCAGCGGGACAGGGGCGAACACTGAAGCTTTCTTT.

The chain combines TRBV12-5 with TRBJ1-1; possible D gene TRBD1, 6 bases. Germline V lookup: CDR1 LGHNT, CDR2 FRNRAP. Trimming took 8 bases from V and 0 from J, leaving 16 bases between them. The length of the CDR3 is 15 residues. The CDR3 loop is CASRGTIGMNTEAFF. CDR3 bases: TGTGCTAGTAGGGGGACGATAGGGATGAACACTGAAGCTTTCTTT.

In the case of this clone: In the same sample, other DNA sequences code for this CDR3. The CDR3 reads CASSLSRDRGGYTF. The CDR3 DNA is TGTGCCAGCAGCCTCTCACGGGACAGGGGAGGCTACACCTTC. The chain carries TRBV7-2 and TRBJ1-2; the match to TRBD1 covers 10 bases. The V gene end was trimmed by 5 bases and the J gene end by 8 bases; junction bases not matched to a gene: 8. The germline gives CDR1 SGHTA, CDR2 FQGNSA. The CDR3 runs 14 residues.

The chain joins TRBV7-2 to TRBJ2-5; 9 bases fit TRBD2. CDR1 SGHTA and CDR2 FQGNSA come from the germline V gene. The CDR3 spans 17 residues. The V gene end was trimmed by 5 bases and the J gene end by 5 bases; junction bases not matched to a gene: 15. In DNA, the CDR3 is TGTGCCAGCAGCCCCTACCCCGCGGGAGGGCCCGACGAGACCCAGTACTTC. Protein product: CASSPYPAGGPDETQYF.

This clone has only one observation. J is TRBJ1-3 and V is TRBV6-2 or TRBV6-3; D uncertain. The CDR3 length is 15 residues. Germline-derived CDR1 and CDR2 are MNHEY and SVGEGT. V was trimmed by 2 bases and J by 4 bases, leaving 12 bases between them. For the CDR3, the DNA is TGTGCCAGCAGTTACATCGGCAGGAAAGGAAACACCATATATTTT. This encodes CASSYIGRKGNTIYF.

The chain combines TRBV7-3 with TRBJ2-3; the D gene is possibly TRBD2 (6 bases). The ends were cut back, 5 bases at V and 6 bases at J, with 12 bases in the middle. This CDR3 comprises 13 residues. Germline lookup yields CDR1 SGHTA and CDR2 FQGTGA. The DNA of the CDR3 is TGTGCCAGCAGCCAACCGGGAGCCGATACGCAGTATTTT. As protein: CASSQPGADTQYF. The variable domain in full, with the rest retrieved from reference TRBV7-3 and TRBJ2-3, is GAGVSQTPSNKVTEKGKYVELRCDPISGHTALYWYRQSLGQGPEFLIYFQGTGAADDSGLPNDRFFAVRPEGSVSTLKIQRTERGDSAVYLCASSQPGADTQYFGPGTRLTVL.